What follows are 4 T cell receptor beta chains derived from one specimen sequenced in a study of Ad26.COV2.S vaccination and SARS-CoV-2 variants. Documented treatment: some 20 received Ad26.COV2.S at low or high dose, single or two shots; 5 received placebo; per-sample allocation not given. Each sample was drawn 63 days after the first injection (of vaccine or placebo). Data came from immunoSEQ multiplex PCR; TCRdb stores just in-frame clones and leaves some out. The sample records hundreds of thousands of clones, 89% being singletons. Sequencing used peripheral blood, obtained in a trial of Ad26.COV2.S vaccine versus placebo. Receptors were obtained from a person aged 18-60 years who received the Ad26.COV2.S COVID-19 vaccine or a placebo.

The chain links TRBV7-9 to TRBJ1-2; D possibly corresponds to TRBD1 (5 bases). Trimming left V 3 bases short and J 3 bases short, with 11 bases between. Germline V gene sequence: CDR1 SEHNR, CDR2 FQNEAQ (reference sequence). The CDR3 runs 14 residues. The CDR3 loop is CASSLSQGDYGYTF. The CDR3 DNA reads TGTGCCAGCAGCTTGTCCCAGGGCGACTATGGCTACACCTTC.

This sequence joins TRBV24-1 and TRBJ2-5; 7 nucleotides match TRBD2. Germline values: CDR1 KGHDR, CDR2 SFDVKD. Trimming removed 2 bases from V and 5 bases from J; junction bases left unmatched: 13. The CDR3 covers 17 residues. Here the CDR3 reads CATSDWGAGRLWETQYF. The DNA for the CDR3 is TGTGCCACCAGTGATTGGGGAGCGGGACGGCTCTGGGAGACCCAGTACTTC.

This chain uses TRBV4-3 with TRBJ2-5, with D perhaps matching TRBD2 (6 bases). Looked up from germline, CDR1 is LGHNA and CDR2 is YSLEER. Trimming left V 0 bases short and J 2 bases short, with 19 bases between. The CDR3 has 18 amino acids. CDR3 in amino acids: CASSQDASTGERQETQYF. Written as DNA, the CDR3 is TGCGCCAGCAGCCAAGACGCTTCGACGGGAGAGCGGCAAGAGACCCAGTACTTC.

This clone occurred once. The chain has TRBV4-1 and TRBJ1-2; no clear D gene. Deletions cut 3 bases from V and 9 bases from J, with 17 bases between. Looked up from germline, CDR1 is MGHRA and CDR2 is YSYEKL. The CDR3 covers 14 residues. Written as DNA, the CDR3 is TGCGCCAGCAGCCATCCGCCCATTCGGGCGAGCTACACCTTC. It translates to CASSHPPIRASYTF.